The 30 T cell receptor beta chains below were found in one sample sequenced in a study of control samples from healthy donors and cancer patients. Profiled with immunoSEQ multiplex PCR; TCRdb holds only in-frame clones, not every one. Of 70,000 to 95,000 clones in the sample, about 89% were seen once. The material sequenced was blood. These receptor sequences come from a man in his fifties in good health.

The V call is TRBV7-3, the J call TRBJ2-3; TRBD2 agrees at 10 bases. Trimming at V came to 5 bases and at J to 2 bases, leaving 4 bases not matched to a gene. Looked up from germline, CDR1 is SGHTA and CDR2 is FQGTGA. The CDR3 spans 15 residues. The CDR3 here is CASSPLAGPTDTQYF. CDR3 in DNA: TGTGCCAGCAGCCCACTAGCGGGGCCCACAGATACGCAGTATTTT.

V is TRBV7-8 and J is TRBJ1-3, with D uncertain. The CDR3 runs to 16 residues. With 6 bases removed from V and 0 bases from J, the gap between germline ends came to 15 bases. Per the germline V gene, CDR1 is SGHVS and CDR2 is FQNEAQ. CDR3 nucleotide sequence: TGTGCCAGCAGATTATTCCCGGCGAACTCTGGAAACACCATATATTTT. Translating gives CASRLFPANSGNTIYF.

This clone was picked up one time. V gene TRBV11-2 combines with J gene TRBJ2-7, with 12 bases fitting TRBD2. Per germline, CDR1 SGHAT and CDR2 FQNNGV. Trimming at V came to 5 bases and at J to 4 bases, leaving 6 bases not matched to a gene. The CDR3 has 15 residues. The CDR3 DNA reads TGTGCCAGCAGCCGTTCTAGCGGGAGGGGTTACGAGCAGTACTTC. Its translation: CASSRSSGRGYEQYF.

The count of this clone is one. The genes are TRBV4-3 and TRBJ2-7; possible D gene TRBD2, 6 bases. The V end was cut by 1 base, the J end by 6 bases, with 7 bases between. CDR3 size: 12 residues. Germline loops: CDR1 LGHNA, CDR2 YSLEER. The CDR3 DNA sequence: TGCGCCAGCAGCCAAGGTAGCGGCGAGCAGTACTTC. Translation gives CASSQGSGEQYF.

The chain joins TRBV30 to TRBJ1-1; D ambiguous. CDR3 length equals 14 residues. The V and J ends lost 4 bases and 1 base respectively, with 13 bases between them. Per germline, CDR1 GTSNPN and CDR2 SVGIG (reference sequence). CDR3 protein: CAWKRFTQNTEAFF. The DNA of the CDR3 is TGTGCCTGGAAACGGTTTACCCAGAACACTGAAGCTTTCTTT.

This chain connects TRBV6-5 to TRBJ1-6; a weak D match, TRBD1 (6 bases). Per the germline V gene, CDR1 is MNHEY and CDR2 is SVGAGI. With 0 bases removed from V and 8 bases from J, the gap between germline ends came to 14 bases. The CDR3 is 16 residues long. CDR3 sequence reads: CASSYSVGGRDSPLHF. Written as DNA, the CDR3 is TGTGCCAGCAGTTACTCGGTCGGGGGCCGGGATTCACCCCTCCACTTT.

This rearrangement joins TRBV9 to TRBJ2-4; a possible D gene is TRBD2 (6 bases). In germline, CDR1 is SGDLS, CDR2 YYNGEE. Trimming left V 10 bases short and J 7 bases short, with 12 bases between. The CDR3 is made up of 11 amino acids. The CDR3 loop is CAPGSSNIQYF. The CDR3 DNA is TGTGCCCCCGGGAGTAGCAACATTCAGTACTTC.

The gene calls are TRBV19 and TRBJ2-5, with TRBD2 identical over 10 bases. V gave up 3 bases and J gave up 14 bases; unmatched junction bases: 15. This CDR3 has 15 residues. CDR1 is LNHDA, CDR2 SQIVND, per germline (reference sequence). The CDR3 DNA follows: TGTGCCAGTAGTATTAGCGGGGGGCACGGAGAGACAAAATACTTC. Residues: CASSISGGHGETKYF.

The genes are TRBV28 and TRBJ1-1, with D perhaps matching TRBD1 (5 bases). CDR3 length: 12 residues. In germline, CDR1 is MDHEN, CDR2 SYDVKM. V gave up 1 base and J gave up 7 bases, with 7 bases separating them. The CDR3: CASSLSGGEAFF. CDR3 sequence (DNA): TGTGCCAGCAGTTTATCTGGGGGTGAAGCTTTCTTT.

The chain combines TRBV5-1 with TRBJ1-2, with TRBD1 identical over 9 bases. Trimming at V came to 2 bases and at J to 7 bases, leaving 0 bases not matched to a gene. Germline assignment: CDR1 SGHRS and CDR2 YFSETQ. The CDR3 length is 12 residues. The CDR3 is CASSLQGAGYTF. In DNA form, the CDR3 reads TGCGCCAGCAGCTTACAGGGGGCTGGCTACACCTTC.

The chain is built from TRBV2 and TRBJ2-7, with 7 bases fitting TRBD1. The CDR3 consists of 12 residues. Germline CDR1 and CDR2: SNHLY and FYNNEI. Unmatched junction bases numbered 10, after V lost 7 bases and J lost 10 bases. The CDR3 nucleotides are TGTGCCAGCATCACGGACAGGCCCCCCCAGTACTTC. This sequence encodes CASITDRPPQYF.

The chain has TRBV9 and TRBJ1-4; the D gene is possibly TRBD1 (6 bases). V shed 2 bases and J shed 7 bases, with 15 bases lying between them. The CDR3 extends over 15 amino acids. Looked up from germline, CDR1 is SGDLS and CDR2 is YYNGEE. Here the CDR3 DNA reads TGTGCCAGCAGCGTCGAGGGGGGCAACGGTGAAAAACTGTTTTTT. Translated: CASSVEGGNGEKLFF.

V and J are TRBV11-1 and TRBJ2-7; 7 nucleotides align to TRBD2. Germline V CDR1 and CDR2: SGHAT, FQDESV (reference sequence). The length of the CDR3 is 15 residues. V was pared by 3 bases and J by 2 bases, with 7 bases of the junction left unmatched. Here the CDR3 DNA reads TGTGCCAGCAGCTTTGCGGGGAGGGCCCCCTACGAGCAGTACTTC. Protein: CASSFAGRAPYEQYF.

The J gene is TRBJ1-6, the V gene TRBV4-1; TRBD1 might be the D (5 bases). In germline, CDR1 is MGHRA, CDR2 YSYEKL. The CDR3 spans 16 residues. V was pared by 1 base and J by 9 bases, with 16 bases between. The CDR3 region has the DNA TGCGCCAGCAGCCAAGGGGCGGCTATTGGGGGTTCACCCCTCCACTTT. It translates to CASSQGAAIGGSPLHF.

V and J are TRBV7-2 and TRBJ1-1, with D unclear. Trimming removed 3 bases at V and 1 base at J, with 6 bases between. The V gene's germline CDR1 is SGHTA and CDR2 FQGNSA. The CDR3 has 13 amino acids. The CDR3 is CASSFHKNTEAFF. The DNA for the CDR3 is TGTGCCAGCAGCTTTCACAAGAACACTGAAGCTTTCTTT.

The chain links TRBV3-1 (or the pseudogene TRBV3-2) to TRBJ2-1, with 12 bases aligning to TRBD2. Trimming at V came to 2 bases and at J to 8 bases, leaving 7 bases not matched to a gene. The germline V gene has CDR1 LGHDT and CDR2 YNNKEL (reference sequence). The CDR3 contains 16 residues. DNA for the CDR3: TGTGCCAGCAGCCAATCTAGCGGGGGGGCCTTCGATGAGCAGTTCTTC. The encoded protein is CASSQSSGGAFDEQFF.

The chain carries TRBV5-4 and TRBJ1-3, with D possibly matching TRBD1 (6 bases). Trimming pared 4 bases from V and 0 bases from J, leaving 8 bases between. This CDR3 contains 14 residues. CDR1 is SGHNT, CDR2 YYREEE, per germline (reference sequence). The DNA of the CDR3 is TGTGCCAGCAGCCCGGACAGCTCTGGAAACACCATATATTTT. Translation gives CASSPDSSGNTIYF.

V and J are TRBV24-1 and TRBJ1-2; tentatively, D is TRBD1 (5 bases). CDR3 length: 14 residues. V lost 1 base, J lost 7 bases, and 12 bases lay in between. From germline, CDR1 is KGHDR and CDR2 SFDVKD. CDR3 sequence reads: CATSDFSGGAGYTF. CDR3 DNA: TGTGCCACCAGTGATTTTTCAGGAGGGGCTGGCTACACCTTC.

This chain uses TRBV10-2 with TRBJ1-5; D is uncertain. This CDR3 contains 14 residues. V was cut by 0 bases and J by 7 bases, with 10 bases left in between. Germline lookup yields CDR1 WSHSY and CDR2 SAAADI. CDR3 bases: TGCGCCAGCAGTGAGTCGGCCGGGTCGCAGCCCCAGCATTTT. Residues: CASSESAGSQPQHF.

This chain joins TRBV29-1 and TRBJ2-5, with a tentative D call TRBD1 (6 bases). The CDR3 has 13 amino acids. CDR1 is SQVTM, CDR2 ANQGSEA, per germline. V lost 3 bases and J 5 bases, leaving 13 bases between the germline ends. CDR3 DNA sequence: TGCAGCGTTGAGAACAGGGTTGATGAGACCCAGTACTTC. Amino acids: CSVENRVDETQYF.

The chain is built from TRBV10-3 and TRBJ2-3, with TRBD2 matching 9 bases. This CDR3 spans 18 amino acids. J lost 0 bases, V lost 2 bases, and 9 bases had no gene match. Germline assignment: CDR1 ENHRY and CDR2 SYGVKD. DNA of the CDR3: TGTGCCATCAGTGAGCCGATTCTAGCGGGATCTAGCACAGATACGCAGTATTTT. As protein: CAISEPILAGSSTDTQYF.

This chain links TRBV5-4 with TRBJ2-2; D uncertain. Deletions cut 4 bases from V and 5 bases from J, with 15 bases between. Germline assignment: CDR1 SGHNT and CDR2 YYREEE (reference sequence). The CDR3 covers 15 residues. CDR3 sequence (DNA): TGTGCCAGCAGCGCAACCGCGATCCTTACCGGGGAGCTGTTTTTT. Encoded protein: CASSATAILTGELFF.

The chain has TRBV11-2 and TRBJ2-7; D is unclear. V gave up 0 bases and J gave up 2 bases, with 11 bases separating them. The CDR3 extends over 15 amino acids. CDR1 and CDR2 from the germline V gene are SGHAT and FQNNGV. The CDR3 DNA sequence: TGTGCCAGCAGCTTAGACCCGGCGCAGCCCTACGAGCAGTACTTC. Amino acid sequence: CASSLDPAQPYEQYF.

The rearrangement uses TRBV7-3 and TRBJ2-3; TRBD2 is a possible D gene (5 bases). CDR3 length: 15 residues. Deletions cut 1 base from V and 4 bases from J, with 12 bases between. CDR1 and CDR2 (germline): SGHTA, FQGTGA. The CDR3 protein is CASSLKASRPDTQYF. Here the CDR3 DNA reads TGTGCCAGCAGCTTAAAAGCTAGCAGGCCAGATACGCAGTATTTT.

This clone was recorded once. V and J are TRBV28 and TRBJ2-4, with 9 bases lining up with TRBD2. There are 14 residues in the CDR3. With 6 bases clipped from V and 7 bases from J, the junction kept 7 bases outside the gene matches. Germline V CDR1 and CDR2: MDHEN, SYDVKM. In DNA, the CDR3 is TGTGCCAGCAGCCAGGGACTAGCCACGAACATTCAGTACTTC. Its protein is CASSQGLATNIQYF.

For this clone: One end of the junction fails to match germline, which may point to a read error. The J gene is TRBJ2-3, the V gene TRBV19, with D possibly matching TRBD2 (6 bases). Germline CDR1 is LNHDA and CDR2 is SQIVND (reference sequence). CDR3 length equals 12 residues. In DNA, the CDR3 is TGCCCCCAGGGACTCCCGCTTCATACGCAGTATTTT. Translation gives CPQGLPLHTQYF.

V usage is TRBV11-2 and J usage is TRBJ1-3; maybe TRBD1 (5 bases). The CDR3 totals 17 residues. From germline, CDR1 is SGHAT and CDR2 FQNNGV. Trimming cost V 0 bases and J 8 bases, with 20 bases left between them. The CDR3 region has the DNA TGTGCCAGCAGCTTAGATCCCCCCAGGGCAACGGGGGACACCATATATTTT. It translates to CASSLDPPRATGDTIYF. Together with reference TRBV11-2 and TRBJ1-3, the CDR3 gives the full variable domain: EAGVAQSPRYKIIEKRQSVAFWCNPISGHATLYWYQQILGQGPKLLIQFQNNGVVDDSQLPKDRFSAERLKGVDSTLKIQPAKLEDSAVYLCASSLDPPRATGDTIYFGEGSWLTVV.

V gene TRBV9 combines with J gene TRBJ2-7, with D tentatively TRBD1 or TRBD2 (5 bases each). The CDR3 totals 14 residues. The ends were cut back, 0 bases at V and 1 base at J, with 8 bases in the middle. From germline, CDR1 is SGDLS and CDR2 YYNGEE. The CDR3 region has the DNA TGTGCCAGCAGCGTAGCCAGGGAGTCCTACGAGCAGTACTTC. This encodes CASSVARESYEQYF. The whole variable domain, remainder taken from reference TRBV9 and TRBJ2-7, is DSGVTQTPKHLITATGQRVTLRCSPRSGDLSVYWYQQSLDQGLQFLIQYYNGEERAKGNILERFSAQQFPDLHSELNLSSLELGDSALYFCASSVARESYEQYFGPGTRLTVT.

This sequence joins TRBV7-6 and TRBJ1-6, with a tentative D call TRBD1 (5 bases). Germline CDR1 reads SGHVS; CDR2 reads FNYEAQ. V was trimmed by 1 base and J by 10 bases, leaving 14 bases between them. The CDR3 sequence is 15 residues long. The CDR3 loop is CASSLEAGSRSPLHF. The DNA for the CDR3 is TGTGCCAGCAGCTTAGAAGCAGGGTCGCGATCACCCCTCCACTTT.

This sequence joins TRBV5-1 and TRBJ2-3, with a possible D match to TRBD1 (6 bases). Per the germline V gene, CDR1 is SGHRS and CDR2 is YFSETQ. Trimming pared 0 bases from V and 4 bases from J, leaving 15 bases between. The CDR3 has 16 amino acids. In nucleotides, the CDR3 is TGCGCCAGCAGCTTGGACTCCCAGGGGCCTTCAGATACGCAGTATTTT. It translates to CASSLDSQGPSDTQYF.